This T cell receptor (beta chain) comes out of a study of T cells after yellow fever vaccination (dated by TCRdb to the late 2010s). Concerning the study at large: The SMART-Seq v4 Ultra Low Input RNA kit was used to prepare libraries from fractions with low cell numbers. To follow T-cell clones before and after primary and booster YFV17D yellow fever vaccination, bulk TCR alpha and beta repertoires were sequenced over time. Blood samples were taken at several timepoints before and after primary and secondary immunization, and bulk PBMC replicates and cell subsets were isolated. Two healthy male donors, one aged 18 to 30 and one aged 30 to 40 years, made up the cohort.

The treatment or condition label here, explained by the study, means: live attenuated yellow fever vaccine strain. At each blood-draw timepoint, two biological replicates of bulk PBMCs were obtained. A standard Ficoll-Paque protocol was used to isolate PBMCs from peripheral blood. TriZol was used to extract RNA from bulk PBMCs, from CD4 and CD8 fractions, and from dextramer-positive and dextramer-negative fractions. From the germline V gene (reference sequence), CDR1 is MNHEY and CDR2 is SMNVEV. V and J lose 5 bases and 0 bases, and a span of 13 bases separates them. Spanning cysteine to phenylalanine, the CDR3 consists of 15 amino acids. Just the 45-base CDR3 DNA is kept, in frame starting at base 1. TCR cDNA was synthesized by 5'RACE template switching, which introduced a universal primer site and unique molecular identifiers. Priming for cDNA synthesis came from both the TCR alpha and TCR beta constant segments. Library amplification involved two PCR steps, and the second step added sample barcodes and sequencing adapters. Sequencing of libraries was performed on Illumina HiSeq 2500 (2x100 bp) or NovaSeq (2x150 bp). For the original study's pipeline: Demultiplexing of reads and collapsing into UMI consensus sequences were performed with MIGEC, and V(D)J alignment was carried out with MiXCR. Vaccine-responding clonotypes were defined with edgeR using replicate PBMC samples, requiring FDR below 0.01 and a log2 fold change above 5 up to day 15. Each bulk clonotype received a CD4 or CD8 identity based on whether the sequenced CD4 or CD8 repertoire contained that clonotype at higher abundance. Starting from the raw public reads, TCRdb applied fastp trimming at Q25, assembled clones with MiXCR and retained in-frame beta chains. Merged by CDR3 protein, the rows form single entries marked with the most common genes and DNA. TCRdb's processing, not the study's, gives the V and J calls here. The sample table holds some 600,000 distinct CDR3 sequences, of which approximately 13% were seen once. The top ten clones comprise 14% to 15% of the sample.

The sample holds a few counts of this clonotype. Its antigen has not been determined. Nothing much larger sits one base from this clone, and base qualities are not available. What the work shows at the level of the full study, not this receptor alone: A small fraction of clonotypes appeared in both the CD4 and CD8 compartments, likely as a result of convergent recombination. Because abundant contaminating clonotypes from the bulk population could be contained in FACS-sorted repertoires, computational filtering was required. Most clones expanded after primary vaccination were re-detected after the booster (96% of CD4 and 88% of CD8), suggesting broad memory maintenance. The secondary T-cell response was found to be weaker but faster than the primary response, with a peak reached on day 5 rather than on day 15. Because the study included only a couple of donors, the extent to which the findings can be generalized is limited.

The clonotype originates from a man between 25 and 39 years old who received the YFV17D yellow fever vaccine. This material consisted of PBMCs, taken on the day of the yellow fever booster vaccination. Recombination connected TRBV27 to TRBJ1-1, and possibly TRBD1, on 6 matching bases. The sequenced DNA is TGTGCCAGCAGTCCTTTGGACAGAATGAACACTGAAGCTTTCTTT. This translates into CASSPLDRMNTEAFF.